These 14 T cell receptor beta chains share one sample of origin, sequenced in a study of CD8+CD57+ T cells in acquired aplastic anemia. Template material for TCR beta VDJ and CDR3 profiling consisted of genomic DNA. TCRdb independently ran MiXCR on the reads; one entry per CDR3 protein. There are some 290,000 distinct CDR3 sequences in the sample; about 56% occur only once, and 8% lies in the top ten. The sequenced sample consisted of sorted CD4+, CD8+, or CD8+CD57+ T cells (not recorded which) from PBMCs. The origin of the receptors is a human donor with severe aplastic anemia or a healthy control (not recorded which).

This clonotype was counted ten times or more. The rearrangement joins TRBV11-2 to TRBJ2-7; D remains ambiguous. The CDR3 sequence is 11 residues long. CDR1 is SGHAT and CDR2 is FQNNGV in the germline V gene. Between the trimmed V and J ends, which lost 1 base and 13 bases, there was a span of 11 bases. CDR3 sequence: CASSLGVRFYF. CDR3 DNA: TGTGCCAGCAGCTTAGGGGTCCGTTTTTACTTC.

This clonotype appeared once. J is TRBJ2-3 and V is TRBV2, with 7 positions matching TRBD2. Trimming removed 5 bases from V and 1 base from J; junction bases left unmatched: 12. The CDR3 extends over 17 amino acids. The germline V gene has CDR1 SNHLY and CDR2 FYNNEI. The CDR3: CASSTAGEFRGTDTQYF. The DNA of the CDR3 is TGTGCCAGCAGTACGGCGGGAGAATTTAGAGGCACAGATACGCAGTATTTT.

The chain carries TRBV7-9 and TRBJ2-1; D ambiguous. The germline V gene encodes CDR1 SEHNR and CDR2 FQNEAQ (reference sequence). V lost 0 bases to trimming and J lost 12 bases, with 9 bases between them. The CDR3 is 12 residues long. This chain's CDR3 is CASSLASPRQFF. For the CDR3, the DNA is TGTGCCAGCAGCTTAGCATCGCCTAGGCAGTTCTTC.

This clonotype was recorded at least ten times. The V call is TRBV7-8, the J call TRBJ1-6, with 7 bases matching TRBD1. The CDR3 consists of 14 residues. With 4 bases clipped from V and 6 bases from J, the junction kept 3 bases outside the gene matches. Germline lookup yields CDR1 SGHVS and CDR2 FQNEAQ. The chain's CDR3 is CASSSRQGNSPLHF. The CDR3 DNA reads as TGTGCCAGCAGCTCCCGACAGGGTAATTCACCCCTCCACTTT.

The DNA of the CDR3 is TGTGCCAGCAGCTTGGGGATGAGCTCCTACAATGAGCAGTTCTTC. Its translation is CASSLGMSSYNEQFF. The chain joins TRBV7-3 to TRBJ2-1; no firm D call. V dropped 3 bases and J dropped 0 bases, with 9 bases sitting between them. The CDR3 runs 15 residues. CDR1 is SGHTA, CDR2 FQGTGA, per germline.

The chain couples TRBV7-9 to TRBJ2-7; D possibly uses TRBD1 or TRBD2 (5 bases each). CDR1 is SEHNR and CDR2 is FQNEAQ in the germline V gene (reference sequence). This CDR3 has 13 residues. V was cut by 2 bases and J by 4 bases, with 9 bases left in between. The CDR3 here is CASSLLWGYEQYF. As DNA, the CDR3 is TGTGCCAGCAGCTTATTGTGGGGGTACGAGCAGTACTTC.

In this sample, this clonotype turned up many times. The chain employs TRBV7-9 and TRBJ1-1, with D unresolved. The CDR3 contains 12 residues. Trimming took 5 bases from V and 2 from J, leaving 6 bases between them. Germline V lookup: CDR1 SEHNR, CDR2 FQNEAQ (reference sequence). CDR3 region: CASSPDNTEAFF. The CDR3 bases are TGTGCCAGCAGCCCGGATAACACTGAAGCTTTCTTT.

Points on this clonotype: A junction end diverges from the germline sequence, so it may reflect a read error. This rearrangement joins TRBV20-1 to TRBJ1-4; a weak D match, TRBD1 (5 bases). CDR1 DFQATT and CDR2 SNEGSKA come from the germline V gene (reference sequence). This CDR3 has 16 residues. The CDR3 nucleotides are TGCAGTGCTAGATCCGGGACGGCGGGGACTGATGAAAACCTGTTTTTT. Protein sequence: CSARSGTAGTDENLFF.

At least ten counts were recorded for this clonotype. The chain employs TRBV2 and TRBJ2-1, with TRBD2 matching 14 bases. The J segment lost 9 bases and the V segment lost 6 bases, leaving 7 bases of the junction unmatched. Per germline, CDR1 SNHLY and CDR2 FYNNEI. CDR3 length: 15 amino acids. CDR3 sequence: CASSPGLAGGGEQFF. CDR3 coding DNA: TGTGCCAGCAGCCCTGGACTAGCGGGGGGAGGTGAGCAGTTCTTC.

The chain joins TRBV7-8 to TRBJ2-5; D perhaps matches TRBD2 (5 bases). The CDR3 runs to 18 residues. Trimming removed 3 bases from V and 2 bases from J, with 22 bases in between. CDR1 is SGHVS, CDR2 FQNEAQ, per germline. CDR3 amino acids: CASSFVPYSSKVQETQYF. In nucleotides, the CDR3 is TGTGCCAGCAGCTTTGTCCCTTATTCTAGCAAGGTACAAGAGACCCAGTACTTC.

This clonotype was found a few times. The germline gene is not matched at one end of the junction; a read error may be the cause. V usage is TRBV10-1 and J usage is TRBJ1-1; the D is unclear. CDR3 length equals 12 residues. Germline V gives CDR1 WNHNN, CDR2 SYGVQD (reference sequence). The CDR3 reads CASSESNAEAFF. As DNA, the CDR3 is TGCGCCAGCAGTGAGTCGAACGCTGAAGCTTTCTTT.

Ten or more counts support this clonotype. V usage is TRBV6-1 and J usage is TRBJ1-5, with a weak D call TRBD1 (6 bases). The V gene lost 8 bases and the J gene lost 3 bases, with 11 bases spanning the gap. In germline, CDR1 is MNHNS, CDR2 SASEGT. This CDR3 has 13 amino acids. Here the CDR3 reads CASVRDTNQPQHF. CDR3 DNA sequence: TGTGCCAGCGTTAGGGACACCAATCAGCCCCAGCATTTT.

This clonotype was seen just once. The chain joins TRBV20-1 to TRBJ2-5, with TRBD1 identical over 10 bases. The CDR3 totals 14 residues. The junction had 5 bases not matched to a gene; V was cut back by 6 bases and J by 1 base. Germline CDR1 and CDR2: DFQATT and SNEGSKA (reference sequence). The CDR3 reads CSASDRGIQETQYF. In DNA form, the CDR3 reads TGCAGTGCCTCGGACAGGGGGATCCAAGAGACCCAGTACTTC.

This clonotype was seen ten or more times. The CDR3 bases are TGTGCCACCAGTGATCCACCAAACCGGGACGCCAAGGAATTACGTTATAGCAATCAGCCCCAGCATTTT. This gives the protein CATSDPPNRDAKELRYSNQPQHF. The chain has TRBV24-1 and TRBJ1-5, with a possible D match to TRBD1 (5 bases). The CDR3 consists of 23 residues. Trimming removed 3 bases from V and 0 bases from J, with 32 bases in between. Germline CDR1 is KGHDR and CDR2 is SFDVKD.